The 8 T cell receptor beta chains reported below all come from one sample, sequenced in a study of shared clonotypes between healthy human individuals. The repertoire was sequenced with immunoSEQ multiplex PCR; TCRdb's copy has only in-frame clones and lacks some. The table lists roughly 2,500,000 clones, 80% to 95% of them singletons. Specimen: naive CD4+ T cells from PBMCs. Noted subset: CD45RA+ positively selected. These receptors were collected from a man aged 18-30 years in good health. Some clones in this sample may be carry-over from other donors' samples.

The V and J genes are TRBV9 and TRBJ1-2, with D uncertain. The CDR3 runs to 16 residues. V shed 2 bases and J shed 0 bases, with 14 bases lying between them. Looked up from germline, CDR1 is SGDLS and CDR2 is YYNGEE. DNA of the CDR3: TGTGCCAGCAGCGTCACACCGGGATTTCCTAACTATGGCTACACCTTC. Amino acids: CASSVTPGFPNYGYTF. Full variable domain (rest looked up from reference TRBV9 and TRBJ1-2): DSGVTQTPKHLITATGQRVTLRCSPRSGDLSVYWYQQSLDQGLQFLIQYYNGEERAKGNILERFSAQQFPDLHSELNLSSLELGDSALYFCASSVTPGFPNYGYTFGSGTRLTVV.

V usage is TRBV7-3 and J usage is TRBJ1-1, with D possibly TRBD1 on 5 matching bases. V gave up 5 bases and J gave up 4 bases, with 11 bases separating them. Germline CDR1 reads SGHTA; CDR2 reads FQGTGA. This CDR3 spans 13 amino acids. The CDR3 spells CASSPTGVTEAFF. For the CDR3, the DNA is TGTGCCAGCAGCCCAACGGGGGTCACTGAAGCTTTCTTT.

This chain connects TRBV27 to TRBJ2-3; 11 bases map to TRBD2. Germline V gene sequence: CDR1 MNHEY, CDR2 SMNVEV (reference sequence). The trim removed 4 bases at V and 6 bases at J, leaving 9 bases unmatched. This CDR3 has 16 amino acids. CDR3: CASSSPGTSGFDTQYF. The CDR3 nucleotides are TGTGCCAGCAGTTCCCCCGGGACTAGCGGATTTGATACGCAGTATTTT.

The gene calls are TRBV5-1 and TRBJ2-2; D gene uncertain. Germline V gene lookup returns CDR1 SGHRS and CDR2 YFSETQ. This CDR3 region has 14 residues. Trimming pared 0 bases from V and 4 bases from J, leaving 7 bases between. The CDR3 region has the DNA TGCGCCAGCAGCTTGGTGGATTCCACCGGGGAGCTGTTTTTT. It encodes CASSLVDSTGELFF.

The chain joins TRBV27 to TRBJ1-5; D possibly corresponds to TRBD1 (6 bases). This CDR3 has 18 residues. The germline V gene has CDR1 MNHEY and CDR2 SMNVEV (reference sequence). With 0 bases removed from V and 5 bases from J, the gap between germline ends came to 20 bases. The CDR3 is CASSLSFTAGGLDQPQHF. CDR3 sequence (DNA): TGTGCCAGCAGTTTATCCTTTACTGCGGGGGGCTTGGATCAGCCCCAGCATTTT.

V usage is TRBV7-3 and J usage is TRBJ2-3; a possible D gene is TRBD2 (5 bases). The CDR3 sequence is 15 residues long. Germline V gene sequence: CDR1 SGHTA, CDR2 FQGTGA. The ends were cut back, 1 base at V and 1 base at J, with 9 bases in the middle. The CDR3 region has the DNA TGTGCCAGCAGCTTAAGTAGCGACCGCACAGATACGCAGTATTTT. Protein sequence: CASSLSSDRTDTQYF.

J is TRBJ2-7 and V is TRBV5-1; D is undetermined. This CDR3 has 14 amino acids. V was cut by 0 bases and J by 2 bases, with 9 bases left in between. In germline, CDR1 is SGHRS, CDR2 YFSETQ. Written as DNA, the CDR3 is TGCGCCAGCAGCTTGGTACGTTCTCCCTACGAGCAGTACTTC. Amino acids: CASSLVRSPYEQYF.

The rearrangement joins TRBV11-3 to TRBJ1-2, with TRBD1 matching 12 bases. With 1 base clipped from V and 5 bases from J, the junction kept 8 bases outside the gene matches. This CDR3 contains 17 residues. CDR1 SGHNT and CDR2 YENEEA come from the germline V gene. Here the CDR3 reads CASSLAGTGGEVYGYTF. The CDR3 DNA sequence: TGTGCCAGCAGCTTAGCCGGGACAGGGGGCGAAGTGTATGGCTACACCTTC. The full variable domain, rest sourced from reference TRBV11-3 and TRBJ1-2, is EAGVVQSPRYKIIEKKQPVAFWCNPISGHNTLYWYLQNLGQGPELLIRYENEEAVDDSQLPKDRFSAERLKGVDSTLKIQPAELGDSAVYLCASSLAGTGGEVYGYTFGSGTRLTVV.